This T cell receptor (beta chain) was sequenced for a study of blood T cell repertoires in COVID-19. Using immunoSEQ multiplex PCR, the repertoire was profiled, and TCRdb retains in-frame clones only, with some absent. The sample records 250,000 or so clones, about 90% being singletons. This CDR3 is 16 amino acids long. The germline CDR1 and CDR2 sequences are MGHRA and YSYEKL. The junction had 4 bases not matched to a gene; V was cut back by 4 bases and J by 2 bases. Sequenced sample: peripheral blood. This rearrangement joins TRBV4-1 to TRBJ2-7, with 14 bases matching TRBD2. This clonotype was sampled from a man younger than 40 with COVID-19, enrolled during active disease. CDR3 coding DNA: TGCGCCAGCAGCCCGGGACTAGCGGGGGCCCCCTACGAGCAGTACTTC. Protein sequence: CASSPGLAGAPYEQYF.